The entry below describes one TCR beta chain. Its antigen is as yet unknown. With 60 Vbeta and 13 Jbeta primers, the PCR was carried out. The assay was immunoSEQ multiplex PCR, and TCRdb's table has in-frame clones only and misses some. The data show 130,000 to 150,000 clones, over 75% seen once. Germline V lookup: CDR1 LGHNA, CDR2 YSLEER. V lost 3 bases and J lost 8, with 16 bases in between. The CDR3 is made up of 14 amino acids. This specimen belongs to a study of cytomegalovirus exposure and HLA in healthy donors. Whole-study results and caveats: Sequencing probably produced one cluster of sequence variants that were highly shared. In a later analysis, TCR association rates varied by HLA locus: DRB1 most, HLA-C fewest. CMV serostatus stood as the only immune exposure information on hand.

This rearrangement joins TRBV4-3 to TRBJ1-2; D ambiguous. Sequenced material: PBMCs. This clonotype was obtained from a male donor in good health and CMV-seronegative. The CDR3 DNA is TGCGCCAGCAGCCAGGGTCACGGGGTCGAGGGCTACACCTTC. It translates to CASSQGHGVEGYTF.